This T cell receptor (beta chain) is drawn from a study of T cell changes during pregnancy in multiple sclerosis. V lost 3 bases and J 2 bases, leaving 10 bases between the germline ends. From germline, CDR1 is KGHSH and CDR2 LQKENI. The CDR3 loop spans 14 amino acids. Libraries were prepared by immunoSEQ multiplex PCR; TCRdb keeps only in-frame clonotypes and omits some of them. The profile covers roughly 100,000 clones, with roughly nine tenths appearing a single time and approximately 3.5% taken by the ten largest. V is TRBV18 and J is TRBJ1-1, with TRBD1 as a possible D gene (6 bases). This sequence was found in a female donor with multiple sclerosis, enrolled in a pregnancy study. This sample comprised peripheral blood, obtained after pregnancy. CDR3 amino acids: CASSPLDRNTEAFF. As DNA, the CDR3 is TGTGCCAGCTCACCCCTGGACAGAAACACTGAAGCTTTCTTT.